This TCR beta chain originates from a study of human T cells and chemical hapten exposure. Study-wide background: The upper back received 0.01% DPC by patch testing, with results read at 6 days.

MiXCR, run by TCRdb on the RACE reads, gives a single entry per CDR3 protein. Of about 300,000 distinct CDR3 sequences listed, 5% to 6.5% are singletons. Time point here: pre-sensitization, week 0. Sample treatment: therapeutic diphenylcyclopropenone sensitization with weekly scalp DPC. At every patch-test visit, blood was drawn before the patch test was applied. V was clipped by 10 bases and J by 9 bases; unmatched bases: 12. Germline assignment: CDR1 SGHTA and CDR2 FQGNSA. This CDR3 contains 13 residues. This clonotype has only a few counts. The sequence came from a woman younger than 30 with alopecia areata. Some clones in this sample may be carry-over from other donors' samples. The chain has TRBV7-2 and TRBJ2-1; 7 bases are a match to TRBD2. The source was whole blood, collected in connection with sensitization to the hapten diphenylcyclopropenone (DPC). The CDR3 spells CATRGTLGSEQFF. Here the CDR3 DNA reads TGTGCCACGCGGGGGACTCTTGGCAGTGAGCAGTTCTTC.